This T cell receptor (beta chain) was sequenced during a study of CD8+CD57+ T cells in acquired aplastic anemia. This clonotype appeared a few times. Its antigen is not identified. Genomic DNA served as template for TCR beta VDJ and CDR3 profiling. TCRdb called the reads again in MiXCR, with one record for every CDR3 protein. This sample carries around 200,000 distinct CDR3 sequences, approximately 60% of them seen once, and the ten largest clones take about 29%. The germline gives CDR1 SGHVS, CDR2 FQNEAQ. The J segment lost 0 bases and the V segment lost 2 bases, leaving 9 bases of the junction unmatched. CDR3 size: 17 residues. General study points: Common to patients and controls were 25 to 30 CD8+ CDR3 sequences. Patient and control CD8+ Simpson's diversity was not significantly different.

The sequencing sample was made of sorted CD4+, CD8+, or CD8+CD57+ T cells (not recorded which) from PBMCs. The chain combines TRBV7-8 with TRBJ2-7, with 8 bases that match TRBD1. The sequence was collected from a human donor in good health. In nucleotides, the CDR3 is TGTGCCAGCAGCTTACAATGGGGACAGGTCAGCTCCTACGAGCAGTACTTC. It encodes CASSLQWGQVSSYEQYF. Complete variable domain (other parts from reference TRBV7-8 and TRBJ2-7): GAGVSQSPRYKVAKRGQDVALRCDPISGHVSLFWYQQALGQGPEFLTYFQNEAQLDKSGLPSDRFFAERPEGSVSTLKIQRTQQEDSAVYLCASSLQWGQVSSYEQYFGPGTRLTVT.